Presented here are 10 T cell receptor beta chains from one specimen sequenced in a study of blood T cell repertoires in COVID-19. TCRdb's copy holds only in-frame clones and misses some; the assay was immunoSEQ multiplex PCR. The sample has under 250,000 clones, approximately 87% seen once; the top ten hold approximately 2.5%. The sample was peripheral blood. These receptor sequences come from a woman aged 70-85 years with active or convalescent COVID-19.

The V gene is TRBV11-2, the J gene TRBJ2-2, with TRBD1 identical over 7 bases. Germline values: CDR1 SGHAT, CDR2 FQNNGV. Trimming at V came to 4 bases and at J to 10 bases, leaving 6 bases not matched to a gene. This CDR3 is built from 13 residues. The CDR3: CASSSLDRTELFF. The CDR3 DNA is TGTGCCAGCAGCTCCTTGGACAGGACGGAGCTGTTTTTT.

The V call is TRBV6-5, the J call TRBJ1-4; D is undetermined. Trimming removed 0 bases from V and 7 bases from J, with 12 bases in between. CDR1 and CDR2 (germline): MNHEY, SVGAGI. CDR3 size: 15 residues. The CDR3 DNA is TGTGCCAGCAGTTACTCGAGGACGGGATCTGAAAAACTGTTTTTT. Amino acids: CASSYSRTGSEKLFF.

This rearrangement joins TRBV5-1 to TRBJ1-1; D gene uncertain. There are 13 residues in the CDR3. The germline CDR1 and CDR2 sequences are SGHRS and YFSETQ. V was clipped by 1 base and J by 4 bases, with 8 bases between them. In DNA form, the CDR3 reads TGCGCCAGCAGCTTGACTGAGGGCACTGAAGCTTTCTTT. Protein: CASSLTEGTEAFF.

This chain uses TRBV5-4 with TRBJ2-7; TRBD1 agrees at 10 bases. The ends lost 4 bases at V and 0 bases at J; junction bases unmatched: 4. From germline, CDR1 is SGHNT and CDR2 YYREEE (reference sequence). The CDR3 covers 15 residues. The CDR3 DNA sequence: TGTGCCAGCAGCACCGACAGGGGGCCCTCCTACGAGCAGTACTTC. Its protein product is CASSTDRGPSYEQYF. Full variable domain (remainder filled in from reference TRBV5-4 and TRBJ2-7): ETGVTQSPTHLIKTRGQQVTLRCSSQSGHNTVSWYQQALGQGPQFIFQYYREEENGRGNFPPRFSGLQFPNYSSELNVNALELDDSALYLCASSTDRGPSYEQYFGPGTRLTVT.

This chain links TRBV27 with TRBJ2-3, with 7 bases that match TRBD1. V shed 6 bases and J 3 bases; nucleotides not matched to a gene: 9. Per germline, CDR1 MNHEY and CDR2 SMNVEV (reference sequence). The CDR3 is made up of 15 amino acids. The CDR3 bases are TGTGCCAGCAGAAGAGGAGACAGGGTGACAGATACGCAGTATTTT. Protein: CASRRGDRVTDTQYF.

This clone was detected only a few times. The rearrangement links TRBV4-2 to TRBJ2-2, with D possibly being TRBD1 (6 bases). Germline CDR1 reads LGHNA; CDR2 reads YNFKEQ. The CDR3 is 16 amino acids. Trimming took off 1 base at V and 1 base at J, with 10 bases between the two ends. This chain's CDR3 is CASSQASGENTGELFF. In DNA form, the CDR3 reads TGTGCCAGCAGCCAAGCTTCAGGGGAGAACACCGGGGAGCTGTTTTTT.

The CDR3 bases are TGTGCCAGCTCACCTCTGACAGGGGCGGATGGCTACACCTTC. Encoded protein: CASSPLTGADGYTF. The chain links TRBV18 to TRBJ1-2; TRBD1 agrees at 8 bases. The germline CDR1 and CDR2 sequences are KGHSH and LQKENI. Losses at the gene ends were 3 bases for V and 6 bases for J; bases not matched to a gene: 6. This CDR3 has 14 residues.

This rearrangement joins TRBV5-1 to TRBJ2-7, with 7 bases aligning to TRBD2. CDR3 length equals 15 residues. V lost 3 bases, J lost 10 bases, and 16 bases stayed unmatched. Germline CDR1 reads SGHRS; CDR2 reads YFSETQ. The CDR3 sequence is CASSSKGRAEDGQYF. For the CDR3, the DNA is TGCGCCAGCAGCTCTAAGGGGAGGGCCGAGGACGGACAGTACTTC. Full variable domain (outside the CDR3, taken from reference TRBV5-1 and TRBJ2-7): KAGVTQTPRYLIKTRGQQVTLSCSPISGHRSVSWYQQTPGQGLQFLFEYFSETQRNKGNFPGRFSGRQFSNSRSEMNVSTLELGDSALYLCASSSKGRAEDGQYFGPGTRLTVT.

V and J are TRBV11-2 and TRBJ2-7; D might be TRBD1 (8 bases). V was clipped by 6 bases and J by 1 base, with 16 bases between them. This CDR3 comprises 15 residues. Germline CDR1 and CDR2: SGHAT and FQNNGV. This CDR3 is CASSVGQGLSYEQYF. The CDR3 nucleotides read TGTGCCAGCAGTGTAGGACAGGGACTATCCTACGAGCAGTACTTC.

V is TRBV7-9 and J is TRBJ2-7; 9 bases fit TRBD2. The CDR3 runs 17 residues. Germline V CDR1 and CDR2: SEHNR, FQNEAQ (reference sequence). V shed 5 bases and J 6 bases; nucleotides not matched to a gene: 17. CDR3 nucleotide sequence: TGTGCCAGCAGCCCCCAATCAGGCGGGAGGGCCTTTGGCGAGCAGTACTTC. Amino acids: CASSPQSGGRAFGEQYF. The full variable domain, in which reference TRBV7-9 and TRBJ2-7 provide the parts outside the CDR3, is DTGVSQNPRHKITKRGQNVTFRCDPISEHNRLYWYRQTLGQGPEFLTYFQNEAQLEKSRLLSDRFSAERPKGSFSTLEIQRTEQGDSAMYLCASSPQSGGRAFGEQYFGPGTRLTVT.